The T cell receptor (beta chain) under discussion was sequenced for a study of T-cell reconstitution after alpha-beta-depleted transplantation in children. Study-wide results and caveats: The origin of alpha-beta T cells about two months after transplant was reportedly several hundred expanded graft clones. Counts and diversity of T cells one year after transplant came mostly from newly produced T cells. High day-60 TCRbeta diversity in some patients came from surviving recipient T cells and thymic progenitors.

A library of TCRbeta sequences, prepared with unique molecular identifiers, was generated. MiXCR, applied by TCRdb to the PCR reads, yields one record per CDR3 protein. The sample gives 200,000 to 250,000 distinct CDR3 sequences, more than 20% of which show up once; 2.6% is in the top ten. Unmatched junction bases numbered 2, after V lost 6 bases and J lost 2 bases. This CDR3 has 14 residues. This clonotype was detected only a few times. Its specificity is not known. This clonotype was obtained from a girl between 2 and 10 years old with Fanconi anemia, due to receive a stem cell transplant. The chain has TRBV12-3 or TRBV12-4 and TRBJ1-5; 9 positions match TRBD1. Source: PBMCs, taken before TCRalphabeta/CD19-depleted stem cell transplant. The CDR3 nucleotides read TGTGCCAGCAGCCGGGACAGGGGCAATCAGCCCCAGCATTTT. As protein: CASSRDRGNQPQHF.